This TCR beta chain was sequenced in a study of T cell repertoires in aging, cancer and after chemotherapy. V was cut by 6 bases and J by 3 bases, with 9 bases left in between. Germline V CDR1 and CDR2: SGHTA, FQGNSA. There are 14 residues in the CDR3. This clonotype came up a few times. Multiplex touch-down PCR with TRB-A/B primers amplified rearranged V-D-J TRB sequences. One entry per CDR3 protein, called by TCRdb with MiXCR from the multiplex PCR reads. The sample records around 13,000 distinct CDR3 sequences, approximately 22% being singletons. The template was genomic DNA from peripheral blood, not RNA.

The sequence was obtained from a human donor in good health. V is TRBV7-2 and J is TRBJ1-6; maybe TRBD1 (6 bases). Sequenced input: blood. The CDR3 DNA reads as TGTGCCAGCAGTTACAGGGTCTATAATTCACCCCTCCACTTT. Protein product: CASSYRVYNSPLHF.